The 11 T cell receptor beta chains reported below all come from one sample, sequenced in a study of radiation and T cells in renal cell carcinoma. Time point specified: blood 4 weeks post-SBRT, at nephrectomy. Treatment of the sample: 15 Gy SBRT to primary tumor, nephrectomy 4 weeks later. TCRdb's table, derived via immunoSEQ multiplex PCR, lists solely in-frame clones and lacks some. The data hold about 74,000 clones, with roughly nine tenths observed a single time. This specimen consisted of blood, obtained from a patient whose treatment included radiotherapy and nephrectomy. Source of these receptors: a woman aged 70-85 years with renal cell carcinoma.

This rearrangement joins TRBV5-1 to TRBJ2-7; D may be TRBD2 (6 bases). Trimming pared 3 bases from V and 5 bases from J, leaving 12 bases between. Germline values: CDR1 SGHRS, CDR2 YFSETQ. CDR3 length: 13 residues. The CDR3 DNA is TGCGCCAGCAGCTCCGGGGGTGGCCACGAGCAGTACTTC. Amino acids: CASSSGGGHEQYF.

The J gene is TRBJ1-5, the V gene TRBV19; D gene ambiguous. Germline V lookup: CDR1 LNHDA, CDR2 SQIVND (reference sequence). The CDR3 runs 13 residues. V gave up 0 bases and J gave up 6 bases, with 6 bases separating them. The DNA for the CDR3 is TGTGCCAGTAGTATAGATATTCGTCAGCCCCAGCATTTT. Protein product: CASSIDIRQPQHF. Complete variable domain (other parts from reference TRBV19 and TRBJ1-5): DGGITQSPKYLFRKEGQNVTLSCEQNLNHDAMYWYRQDPGQGLRLIYYSQIVNDFQKGDIAEGYSVSREKKESFPLTVTSAQKNPTAFYLCASSIDIRQPQHFGDGTRLSIL.

This rearrangement joins TRBV28 to TRBJ1-3; no clear D gene. CDR3 length equals 14 residues. Trimming removed 4 bases at V and 2 bases at J, with 9 bases between. Germline V lookup: CDR1 MDHEN, CDR2 SYDVKM. DNA for the CDR3: TGTGCCAGCAGTTCCTTAGTGCCTGGAAACACCATATATTTT. It is translated as CASSSLVPGNTIYF.

The chain recombines TRBV14 with TRBJ2-5; possible D gene TRBD2, 6 bases. The DNA matches TRBJ2-7 better at its end, which makes the J call doubtful. Per the germline V gene, CDR1 is SGHDN and CDR2 is FVKESK. There are 16 residues in the CDR3. CDR3 sequence reads: CASSQAAGKTSYEQYF. CDR3 nucleotides: TGTGCCAGCAGCCAAGCCGCGGGGAAAACCTCCTACGAGCAGTACTTC.

V is TRBV5-1 and J is TRBJ1-1; D uncertain. Per germline, CDR1 SGHRS and CDR2 YFSETQ. The ends were cut back, 0 bases at V and 1 base at J, with 7 bases in the middle. The CDR3 is 14 amino acids. This CDR3 reads CASSLERGNTEAFF. The CDR3 DNA sequence: TGCGCCAGCAGCTTGGAGCGTGGGAACACTGAAGCTTTCTTT.

The chain has TRBV5-6 and TRBJ1-1; 9 nucleotides match TRBD1. Germline V lookup: CDR1 SGHDT, CDR2 YYEEEE. V lost 2 bases, J lost 6 bases, and 11 bases stayed unmatched. This CDR3 contains 16 residues. This CDR3 is CASSFTGGSVGPEAFF. CDR3 coding DNA: TGTGCCAGCAGCTTTACAGGGGGCTCTGTTGGCCCTGAAGCTTTCTTT.

The V gene is TRBV4-1, the J gene TRBJ1-6; 8 bases are shared with TRBD1. This CDR3 is 15 amino acids long. V shed 4 bases and J 8 bases; nucleotides not matched to a gene: 7. The V gene's germline CDR1 is MGHRA and CDR2 YSYEKL. CDR3 sequence (DNA): TGCGCCAGCAGCCCAGTGGACAGGGTTGATTCACCCCTCCACTTT. It yields the protein CASSPVDRVDSPLHF.

This rearrangement joins TRBV2 to TRBJ2-7; TRBD1 is a possible D gene (6 bases). This CDR3 is 15 amino acids long. V lost 4 bases, J lost 2 bases, and 15 bases lay in between. Germline V gives CDR1 SNHLY, CDR2 FYNNEI. The CDR3 coding sequence is TGTGCCAGCAGTGTGGCATCAGGGGTAGCCTACGAGCAGTACTTC. Encoded protein: CASSVASGVAYEQYF.

This clone has only a few counts. V and J are TRBV9 and TRBJ1-4, with D perhaps TRBD1 (5 bases). The germline V and J ends were trimmed by 2 bases and 6 bases, with 11 bases remaining between them. Germline CDR1 and CDR2: SGDLS and YYNGEE. This CDR3 contains 14 residues. CDR3 residues: CASSVDGTYEKLFF. The CDR3 coding sequence is TGTGCCAGCAGCGTCGACGGGACCTATGAAAAACTGTTTTTT.

The rearrangement uses TRBV19 and TRBJ2-1, with D possibly being TRBD1 or TRBD2 (7 bases each). Per the germline V gene, CDR1 is LNHDA and CDR2 is SQIVND (reference sequence). Trimming shortened V by 5 bases and J by 10 bases, and 27 bases separated the two germline ends. CDR3 size: 17 residues. CDR3 protein: CASSPTSQGGGGGEQFF. In DNA, the CDR3 is TGTGCCAGTAGTCCCACCTCTCAGGGGGGGGGTGGCGGGGAGCAGTTCTTC.

The chain joins TRBV5-4 to TRBJ1-5, with a possible D match to TRBD1 (6 bases). With 0 bases removed from V and 7 bases from J, the gap between germline ends came to 14 bases. Germline-derived CDR1 and CDR2 are SGHNT and YYREEE (reference sequence). The CDR3 sequence is 15 residues long. The CDR3, as DNA: TGTGCCAGCAGCTTGGGTGGGGTAAGGGGGCAGCCCCAGCATTTT. The encoded protein is CASSLGGVRGQPQHF.